Detailed here is one T cell receptor beta chain. Its specificity is unknown. The repertoire was sequenced with immunoSEQ multiplex PCR; TCRdb's copy has only in-frame clones and lacks some. The table has under 40,000 clones, roughly 77% seen once. The sample originates from a study of a mutant IDH1 vaccine in newly diagnosed glioma. The germline V gene has CDR1 LNHDA and CDR2 SQIVND (reference sequence). The V segment lost 3 bases and the J segment 4 bases; nucleotides outside the gene matches: 4. This CDR3 contains 15 residues. As to time point: week 35, safety follow-up. In the vaccine, a single dose held 300 ug of the mutant IDH1 20-mer peptide, along with topical imiquimod.

The material was PBMCs, obtained from a glioma patient whose treatment included an IDH1 peptide vaccine. This TCR derives from a man aged 25-45 years with glioma. This rearrangement joins TRBV19 to TRBJ2-7, with 12 bases matching TRBD1. CDR3 residues: CASSMGTGGWYEQYF. DNA for the CDR3: TGTGCCAGTAGTATGGGGACAGGGGGCTGGTACGAGCAGTACTTC. Looking up the rest from reference TRBV19 and TRBJ2-7 gives the full variable domain: DGGITQSPKYLFRKEGQNVTLSCEQNLNHDAMYWYRQDPGQGLRLIYYSQIVNDFQKGDIAEGYSVSREKKESFPLTVTSAQKNPTAFYLCASSMGTGGWYEQYFGPGTRLTVT.